This T cell receptor (beta chain) appears in the sequencing data of a study of cytomegalovirus exposure and HLA in healthy donors. General study findings and limits: The study labeled around 160 TCR beta chains cytomegalovirus-associated. There were three CMV-associated chains whose specificity for CMV antigens was confirmed in vitro.

As for this clone: Its antigen remains unknown.

PCR employed 60 Vbeta and 13 Jbeta primers. This table comes from immunoSEQ multiplex PCR, and its TCRdb copy is limited to in-frame clones, with some not included. This table has fewer than 150,000 clones, 65% to 70% appearing once. The receptor comes from a human donor in good health. Sequenced material: PBMCs.

The CDR3 nucleotides read TGTGCCAGCAGCTTAAGTGACAGGGGGCCCACTGAAGCTTTCTTT. Translating it yields CASSLSDRGPTEAFF. This chain joins TRBV7-9 and TRBJ1-1, with 10 bases aligning to TRBD1. Germline assignment: CDR1 SEHNR and CDR2 FQNEAQ (reference sequence). V was pared by 2 bases and J by 4 bases, with 4 bases of the junction left unmatched. The CDR3 has 15 amino acids.